The clone carrying this TCR beta chain was seen a few times. Its target is unknown. PCR was performed using 60 Vbeta and 13 Jbeta primers. Produced via immunoSEQ multiplex PCR; TCRdb's table is partial and in-frame only. The data contain some 91,000 clones, around four fifths of them singletons. With V trimmed by 6 bases and J by 2 bases, 5 bases remained unmatched. CDR3 size: 14 residues. Germline lookup yields CDR1 MNHEY and CDR2 SVGAGI. The data belong to a study of cytomegalovirus exposure and HLA in healthy donors. Overall study findings and caveats: Earlier analysis looked at TCR beta V segments, and most were productive about 90% or about 30% of the time.

The chain uses TRBV6-5 and TRBJ2-7, with 9 nucleotides matching TRBD1. Sequencing was carried out using PBMCs. This receptor was identified in a middle-aged man in good health and CMV-seropositive. This CDR3 reads CASRPGQGPYEQYF. The CDR3, as DNA: TGTGCCAGCAGACCCGGACAGGGGCCCTACGAGCAGTACTTC.